This T cell receptor beta chain was identified in a study of cytomegalovirus exposure and HLA in healthy donors. Study-wide results and caveats: The authors reported that TCR beta sequences could predict HLA-A and HLA-B alleles. These predictions were accurate for most subjects in the first cohort.

This clone was detected only once. Its antigen is not known. The primer mix had 60 Vbeta and 13 Jbeta primers. The protocol was immunoSEQ multiplex PCR, while the TCRdb copy is restricted to in-frame clones and leaves out a portion. The sample includes roughly 100,000 clones, roughly 86% of them seen just once. Germline V CDR1 and CDR2: SGHRS, YFSETQ. V was clipped by 0 bases and J by 6 bases; unmatched bases: 10. The CDR3 is 16 amino acids. Sequencing input: PBMCs. The clonotype originates from a human donor in good health. The chain carries TRBV5-1 and TRBJ2-7; 9 nucleotides match TRBD1. As DNA, the CDR3 is TGCGCCAGCAGCTTGGCTCCGGGACAGGGAACCTCCGAGCAGTACTTC. This sequence encodes CASSLAPGQGTSEQYF. The whole variable domain, remainder taken from reference TRBV5-1 and TRBJ2-7, is KAGVTQTPRYLIKTRGQQVTLSCSPISGHRSVSWYQQTPGQGLQFLFEYFSETQRNKGNFPGRFSGRQFSNSRSEMNVSTLELGDSALYLCASSLAPGQGTSEQYFGPGTRLTVT.